What follows are 14 T cell receptor beta chains derived from one specimen sequenced in a study of T cells after yellow fever vaccination. TCRdb fed the 5' RACE reads into MiXCR, producing one record per CDR3 protein. Altogether 500,000 to 650,000 distinct CDR3 sequences are present, about 12% being singletons, with the ten largest covering 14% to 15%. The sample in question was PBMCs, obtained on the day of the yellow fever booster vaccination. The receptors were sampled from a man between 25 and 39 years old who received the YFV17D yellow fever vaccine.

The V call is TRBV2, the J call TRBJ2-1, with 10 bases matching TRBD2. This CDR3 spans 13 amino acids. Unmatched junction bases numbered 5, after V lost 5 bases and J lost 10 bases. Germline-derived CDR1 and CDR2 are SNHLY and FYNNEI. The CDR3 DNA is TGTGCCAGCAGTTTGAGACTAGCGGGCGAGCAGTTCTTC. Translating it yields CASSLRLAGEQFF.

This clonotype was counted only a few times. The CDR3: CSAREANKVYEQYF. Written as DNA, the CDR3 is TGCAGTGCTAGAGAGGCCAATAAGGTCTACGAGCAGTACTTC. The chain carries TRBV20-1 and TRBJ2-7; D not resolved. This CDR3 spans 14 amino acids. Per the germline V gene, CDR1 is DFQATT and CDR2 is SNEGSKA (reference sequence). V was cut by 0 bases and J by 3 bases, with 12 bases left in between.

In this sample, this clonotype turned up a few times. The V gene is TRBV11-2, the J gene TRBJ2-2; 9 nucleotides align to TRBD2. The CDR3 covers 18 residues. The V gene end was trimmed by 5 bases and the J gene end by 1 base; junction bases not matched to a gene: 11. CDR1 is SGHAT and CDR2 is FQNNGV in the germline V gene. CDR3 DNA: TGTGCCAGCAGCCTCCTCGGTAGCGGGAGAGGGAACACCGGGGAGCTGTTTTTT. Translated: CASSLLGSGRGNTGELFF.

This clonotype appeared a few times. The chain carries TRBV12-3 or TRBV12-4 and TRBJ1-2, with D possibly matching TRBD1 (6 bases). Trimming took 5 bases from V and 2 from J, leaving 15 bases between them. The CDR3 spans 15 residues. The CDR3, as DNA: TGTGCCAGCAGTGCCCGGGACACACAGAACTATGGCTACACCTTC. It encodes CASSARDTQNYGYTF.

The chain uses TRBV9 and TRBJ2-5, with 7 bases identical to TRBD1. The CDR3 spans 15 residues. V shed 0 bases, J shed 2 bases, and the junction held 4 bases outside the gene matches. The germline CDR1 and CDR2 sequences are SGDLS and YYNGEE. Written as DNA, the CDR3 is TGTGCCAGCAGCGTAGCGGGACAGCTACAAGAGACCCAGTACTTC. Its translation: CASSVAGQLQETQYF.

The rearrangement joins TRBV7-2 to TRBJ1-5; D gene uncertain. V shed 3 bases and J shed 1 base, with 10 bases lying between them. This CDR3 comprises 15 residues. Germline-derived CDR1 and CDR2 are SGHTA and FQGNSA. The CDR3 DNA is TGTGCCAGCAGCTTTCTTGGACGGAGCAATCAGCCCCAGCATTTT. Protein sequence: CASSFLGRSNQPQHF. Full variable domain (remainder filled in from reference TRBV7-2 and TRBJ1-5): GAGVSQSPSNKVTEKGKDVELRCDPISGHTALYWYRQSLGQGLEFLIYFQGNSAPDKSGLPSDRFSAERTGGSVSTLTIQRTQQEDSAVYLCASSFLGRSNQPQHFGDGTRLSIL.

The chain carries TRBV30 and TRBJ2-3; 11 nucleotides align to TRBD2. The germline V gene has CDR1 GTSNPN and CDR2 SVGIG (reference sequence). This CDR3 is built from 15 residues. V lost 0 bases to trimming and J lost 4 bases; unmatched junction nucleotides: 3. The CDR3 region is CAWSVEGLAADTQYF. Here the CDR3 DNA reads TGTGCCTGGAGTGTTGAGGGACTAGCGGCAGATACGCAGTATTTT.

This clonotype has a handful of counts. J is TRBJ2-7 and V is TRBV6-5; D possibly corresponds to TRBD1 (5 bases). The CDR3 has 16 residues. V was clipped by 0 bases and J by 4 bases, with 16 bases between them. CDR1 and CDR2 (germline): MNHEY, SVGAGI. The CDR3 DNA follows: TGTGCCAGCAGTTACTCCGGACAAGCCCCTTGGTACGAGCAGTACTTC. It encodes CASSYSGQAPWYEQYF.

The genes are TRBV7-2 and TRBJ2-7; possibly TRBD2 for D (6 bases). The CDR3 is 16 amino acids. V was shortened by 2 bases and J by 0 bases, with 14 bases between the two germline ends. Germline CDR1 reads SGHTA; CDR2 reads FQGNSA. CDR3 bases: TGTGCCAGCAGCTTATCTAGGGTGACTAGCTCCTACGAGCAGTACTTC. This translates into CASSLSRVTSSYEQYF.

This clonotype has only a few counts. This rearrangement joins TRBV12-3 or TRBV12-4 to TRBJ2-7; D may correspond to TRBD1 or TRBD2 (5 bases each). This CDR3 has 15 amino acids. Trimming left V 5 bases short and J 2 bases short, with 16 bases between. The CDR3 nucleotides read TGTGCCAGCAGTCCCTGGGGACGAACTCCCTACGAGCAGTACTTC. Amino acids: CASSPWGRTPYEQYF.

This chain connects TRBV6-2 or TRBV6-3 to TRBJ2-6; the D gene is possibly TRBD1 (6 bases). CDR3 length equals 15 residues. Germline V gene sequence: CDR1 MNHEY, CDR2 SVGEGT. Trimming shortened V by 6 bases and J by 1 base, and 10 bases separated the two germline ends. In DNA form, the CDR3 reads TGTGCCAGCAGCGGACAGCAATCTGGGGCCAACGTCCTGACTTTC. Amino acids: CASSGQQSGANVLTF.

The chain joins TRBV3-1 to TRBJ1-2; tentative D call: TRBD1 (6 bases). Germline-derived CDR1 and CDR2 are LGHDT and YNNKEL (reference sequence). The CDR3 runs 16 residues. The germline V and J ends were trimmed by 0 bases and 7 bases, with 18 bases remaining between them. The CDR3 reads CASSQEATGWLGGYTF. The CDR3 coding sequence is TGTGCCAGCAGCCAAGAAGCTACAGGGTGGTTGGGTGGCTACACCTTC.

This chain links TRBV6-5 with TRBJ1-3, with D possibly being TRBD1 (5 bases). V shed 1 base and J shed 1 base, with 11 bases lying between them. CDR1 and CDR2 (germline): MNHEY, SVGAGI. There are 16 residues in the CDR3. The CDR3 nucleotides are TGTGCCAGCAGTTACTATAAAGGGGTTTCTGGAAACACCATATATTTT. Translation: CASSYYKGVSGNTIYF.

Of note for this clonotype: Given a much more abundant clone one base away, this may be a read error. This chain uses TRBV3-1 with TRBJ2-7, with 7 bases identical to TRBD2. Germline lookup yields CDR1 LGHDT and CDR2 YNNKEL (reference sequence). This CDR3 comprises 15 residues. DNA for the CDR3: TGTGCCACCAGCCCCCTCGGGAGGATGGCACTCGAGCAGTACTTC. Protein: CATSPLGRMALEQYF.